This T cell receptor beta chain appears in the sequencing data of a study of T cell responses to AZD1222 COVID-19 vaccine. The table came from immunoSEQ multiplex PCR; TCRdb's copy has only in-frame clones and leaves some out. The sample shows around 130,000 clones, 70% to 90% of them seen only once. As to this clone: Its matching antigen is unknown.

General study results and limits: The donors showed a predominance of white British ancestry and of females, with possible underestimation of clonal diversity. CD4 TCRs covered the whole spike, strongest at regions 160-218 and 743-854. Just a handful of people given AZD1222 tested seropositive at baseline. Per reports, nearly half of all spike-specific TCRs target regions that are unmutated in variants.

Germline assignment: CDR1 SGHNT and CDR2 YYREEE (reference sequence). With 5 bases clipped from V and 1 base from J, the junction kept 4 bases outside the gene matches. This CDR3 contains 14 residues. This TCR came from an adult in good health. The chain joins TRBV5-4 to TRBJ2-7, with 9 bases matching TRBD1. The material sequenced was peripheral blood, taken on day 0 of AZD1222 vaccination. The CDR3 bases are TGTGCCAGCAGTCCACAGGGGGCGTCCTACGAGCAGTACTTC. Protein sequence: CASSPQGASYEQYF.